This is a list of T cell receptor beta chains from one sample in a study of cytomegalovirus exposure and HLA in healthy donors. The data were produced by immunoSEQ multiplex PCR, yet TCRdb's version contains in-frame clones alone and is incomplete. The table has around 120,000 clones, 70% to 80% seen once; the top ten hold around 1.9%. Sequencing input: PBMCs. All receptors come from a woman aged 45 to 65 in good health and CMV-seronegative. Both conserved end residues are part of each CDR3. Each record gives: V gene, J gene, D gene, clone size, CDR3 DNA, CDR3 protein. A D gene is named only where the DNA matches it firmly. Clone sizes are given selectively: once, few, many, or a class where the clone is expanded.

V: TRBV27
J: TRBJ1-4
D: TRBD1
size: few
DNA: TGTGCCAGCAGTTGGGACAGGGGAGAAAAACTGTTTTTT
CDR3: CASSWDRGEKLFF

V: TRBV7-3
J: TRBJ2-1
D: NA
size: NA
DNA: TGTGCCAGCAGCTCAACCCGATTCATTAGCGGTTACAATGAGCAGTTCTTC
CDR3: CASSSTRFISGYNEQFF

V: TRBV7-9
J: TRBJ2-2
D: TRBD2
size: NA
DNA: TGTGCCAGCAGCTTAGTACGGCTAGCGGGCCCCACCGGGGAGCTGTTTTTT
CDR3: CASSLVRLAGPTGELFF

V: TRBV28
J: TRBJ2-3
D: TRBD1
size: NA
DNA: TGTGCCAGCAGCAGGATAGACAGGGGAAGGCCGGGGGATACGCAGTATTTT
CDR3: CASSRIDRGRPGDTQYF

V: TRBV7-9
J: TRBJ2-1
D: TRBD2
size: NA
DNA: TGTGCCAGCAGCTCCGAGCGGGAGGGATGGAATGAGCAGTTCTTC
CDR3: CASSSEREGWNEQFF

V: TRBV27
J: TRBJ2-7
D: NA
size: NA
DNA: TGTGCCAGCAGGACGATCACGGGATCACTCCTCCGCGAGCAGTACTTC
CDR3: CASRTITGSLLREQYF

V: TRBV2
J: TRBJ1-5
D: NA
size: NA
DNA: TGTGCCAGCAGGGGGGGGACTAGCAATCAGCCCCAGCATTTT
CDR3: CASRGGTSNQPQHF

V: TRBV7-2
J: TRBJ2-5
D: TRBD2
size: NA
DNA: TGTGCCAGCAGCTTAGTCACTAGCGGGAGGGGTAGGGAGACCCAGTACTTC
CDR3: CASSLVTSGRGRETQYF

V: TRBV5-1
J: TRBJ2-5
D: TRBD2
size: NA
DNA: TGCGCCAGCGCGGGACTACCTAACGGGGGGACCCAGTACTTC
CDR3: CASAGLPNGGTQYF

V: TRBV4-2
J: TRBJ2-2
D: NA
size: NA
DNA: TGTGCCAGCAGCCAGGCCGGGACTTCGAACACCGGGGAGCTGTTTTTT
CDR3: CASSQAGTSNTGELFF

V: TRBV4-1
J: TRBJ2-5
D: NA
size: NA
DNA: TGCGCCAGCAGCCGTGGACCAGGGGAGACCCAGTACTTC
CDR3: CASSRGPGETQYF

V: TRBV12-5
J: TRBJ2-2
D: NA
size: NA
DNA: TGTGCTAGTGGTTTGGTAATGGCCAACACCGGGGAGCTGTTTTTT
CDR3: CASGLVMANTGELFF

V: TRBV5-4
J: TRBJ1-3
D: NA
size: once
DNA: TGTGCCAGCAGCTTGGCACTGCCTGGAAACACCATATATTTT
CDR3: CASSLALPGNTIYF

V: TRBV10-2
J: TRBJ2-7
D: NA
size: once
DNA: TGCGCCAGCAGTGCTGCGGAAAACGAGCAGTACTTC
CDR3: CASSAAENEQYF

V: TRBV7-6
J: TRBJ2-2
D: TRBD2
size: few
DNA: TGTGCCAGCAGCGATCGGGGACTAGCGGGAGCGAACACCGGGGAGCTGTTTTTT
CDR3: CASSDRGLAGANTGELFF

V: TRBV28
J: TRBJ1-6
D: TRBD1
size: NA
DNA: TGTGCCAGCAAGTCAGGGGGATATTCACCCCTCCACTTT
CDR3: CASKSGGYSPLHF

V: TRBV5-1
J: TRBJ1-5
D: TRBD1
size: few
DNA: TGCGCCAGCAGCTTAGAGGGGGCGAGCAATCAGCCCCAGCATTTT
CDR3: CASSLEGASNQPQHF

V: TRBV29-1
J: TRBJ1-5
D: TRBD1
size: NA
DNA: TGCAGCGTTTCACAGGGGCCGGGTGCGCCCCAGCATTTT
CDR3: CSVSQGPGAPQHF

V: TRBV18
J: TRBJ2-1
D: NA
size: NA
DNA: TGTGCCAGCTCCCCCTTTGAGAGCAATGAGCAGTTCTTC
CDR3: CASSPFESNEQFF

V: TRBV29-1
J: TRBJ1-2
D: TRBD1
size: once
DNA: TGCAGCGTTGAAGATACTCCGGGACAGGGCTATGGCTACACCTTC
CDR3: CSVEDTPGQGYGYTF

V: TRBV7-3
J: TRBJ2-5
D: TRBD2
size: NA
DNA: TGTGCCAGCAGCTTAAACGGACTAGCGGGAGGGATTCAAGAGACCCAGTACTTC
CDR3: CASSLNGLAGGIQETQYF

V: TRBV29-1
J: TRBJ1-1
D: NA
size: NA
DNA: TGCAGCGCCCGGGTCTCCAGAGACGGAAGGAACACTGAAGCTTTCTTT
CDR3: CSARVSRDGRNTEAFF

V: TRBV5-1
J: TRBJ2-2
D: TRBD2
size: NA
DNA: TGCGCCAGCAGCCCAGCACTAGCGGGGGTGAACACCGGGGAGCTGTTTTTT
CDR3: CASSPALAGVNTGELFF

V: TRBV30
J: TRBJ2-7
D: NA
size: NA
DNA: TGTGCCTGGAGTGGAGATAGCGGTCCCTACGAGCAGTACTTC
CDR3: CAWSGDSGPYEQYF

V: TRBV29-1
J: TRBJ1-5
D: NA
size: NA
DNA: TGCAGCGTCAGCTATAGCAATCAGCCCCAGAATTTT
CDR3: CSVSYSNQPQNF

V: TRBV19
J: TRBJ1-4
D: NA
size: NA
DNA: TGTGCCAGTGGTTTGGGGGGGGTGACTAATGAAAAACTGTTTTTT
CDR3: CASGLGGVTNEKLFF

V: TRBV19
J: TRBJ2-1
D: TRBD2
size: NA
DNA: TGTGCCAGTAGTAGCCCGGGAGGACACAATGAGCAGTTCTTC
CDR3: CASSSPGGHNEQFF

V: TRBV9
J: TRBJ1-1
D: NA
size: NA
DNA: TGTGCCAGCAGCGTATCAGGGATCTCTGAAGCTTTCTTT
CDR3: CASSVSGISEAFF

V: TRBV28
J: TRBJ2-5
D: TRBD2
size: NA
DNA: TGTGCCAGCAGTTCCGCAACTAGCGTCTACCAAGAGACCCAGTACTTC
CDR3: CASSSATSVYQETQYF

V: TRBV19
J: TRBJ2-1
D: NA
size: NA
DNA: TGTGCCACTAGGAGGGAATCCTACAATGAGCAGTTCTTC
CDR3: CATRRESYNEQFF

V: TRBV4-2
J: TRBJ1-4
D: NA
size: NA
DNA: TGTGCCAGCAGCCCCGATGGCATGGCTGCAACTAATGAAAAACTGTTTTTT
CDR3: CASSPDGMAATNEKLFF

V: TRBV5-1
J: TRBJ2-7
D: TRBD2
size: NA
DNA: TGCGCCAGCAGCTTTAGGGACTACGAATCATCCGAGCAGTACTTC
CDR3: CASSFRDYESSEQYF

V: TRBV6-4
J: TRBJ2-3
D: NA
size: NA
DNA: TGTGCCAGCAGTGACGGGAGTTCTAGCACAGATACGCAGTATTTT
CDR3: CASSDGSSSTDTQYF

V: TRBV9
J: TRBJ2-3
D: TRBD1
size: NA
DNA: TGTGCCAGCAGCGCCGGGACAGCTAGCACAGATACGCAGTATTTT
CDR3: CASSAGTASTDTQYF

V: TRBV4-1
J: TRBJ2-2
D: TRBD1
size: NA
DNA: TGCGCCAGCAGCCAGCTCGGACAGGGAATAACCGGGGAGCTGTTTTTT
CDR3: CASSQLGQGITGELFF

V: TRBV5-8
J: TRBJ2-5
D: TRBD2
size: NA
DNA: TGTGCCAGCAGATCGCGGGAGTCTGGAGAGACCCAGTACTTC
CDR3: CASRSRESGETQYF

V: TRBV11-3
J: TRBJ2-7
D: TRBD1
size: NA
DNA: TGTGCCAGCAGCCCCGGACAGGGGGCCATAGACGAGCAGTACTTC
CDR3: CASSPGQGAIDEQYF

V: TRBV28
J: TRBJ1-1
D: NA
size: NA
DNA: TGTGCCAGCAGTTTGGGAGCAGGGGTCCAGAACACTGAAGCTTTCTTT
CDR3: CASSLGAGVQNTEAFF

V: TRBV13
J: TRBJ1-1
D: NA
size: NA
DNA: TGTGCCAGCAGCGCCCGTTCGGGGGTCGGTAACACTGAAGCTTTCTTT
CDR3: CASSARSGVGNTEAFF

V: TRBV7-9
J: TRBJ2-7
D: NA
size: few
DNA: TGTGCCAGCAGCTTAATCGACAGAACAGCCTACGAGCAGTACTTC
CDR3: CASSLIDRTAYEQYF

V: TRBV9
J: TRBJ2-5
D: TRBD1
size: NA
DNA: TGTGCCAGCAGCGTTCAGGGGGCGCGGGTCACAGAGACCCAGTACTTC
CDR3: CASSVQGARVTETQYF

V: TRBV4-3
J: TRBJ1-2
D: NA
size: NA
DNA: TGCGCCAGCAGCCAAGAGAGGCGGAGTAACTATGGCTACACCTTC
CDR3: CASSQERRSNYGYTF

V: TRBV5-1
J: TRBJ2-1
D: TRBD2
size: NA
DNA: TGCGCCAGCAAGACTAGCGGGAATTACAATGAGCAGTTCTTC
CDR3: CASKTSGNYNEQFF

V: TRBV1
J: TRBJ1-2
D: NA
size: NA
DNA: TGCACCAGCAGCCAAGATCGGCTGTCTGGGGACAGGGGGGACTATGGCTACACCTTC
CDR3: CTSSQDRLSGDRGDYGYTF

V: TRBV4-3
J: TRBJ1-5
D: NA
size: NA
DNA: TGCGCCAGCAGCCAAGATCTGTCGGTTAGCAATCAGCCCCAGCATTTT
CDR3: CASSQDLSVSNQPQHF

V: TRBV5-6
J: TRBJ2-1
D: NA
size: once
DNA: TGTGCCAGCAGCCGGAACCGGGGTTTCTACAATGAGCAGTTCTTC
CDR3: CASSRNRGFYNEQFF

V: TRBV28
J: TRBJ2-2
D: TRBD1
size: NA
DNA: TGTGCCAGCAGGCCAGACGGACAGGGGGATACCGGGGAGCTGTTTTTT
CDR3: CASRPDGQGDTGELFF